The 14 T cell receptor beta chains below come from one sample, sequenced in a study of blood T cell repertoires in COVID-19. Here immunoSEQ multiplex PCR was the method, and the copy in TCRdb shows in-frame clones only, minus some. In the table there are approximately 24,000 clones, 89% of which are singletons. The material sequenced was peripheral blood. These receptor sequences come from a woman in her 70s with active COVID-19.

The J gene is TRBJ1-5, the V gene TRBV6-5; D is perhaps TRBD1 (5 bases). V was pared by 6 bases and J by 5 bases, with 11 bases between. Germline CDR1 and CDR2: MNHEY and SVGAGI. The CDR3 has 13 residues. The CDR3 DNA reads as TGTGCCAGCAGACCTGACAGTTATCAGCCCCAGCATTTT. Protein: CASRPDSYQPQHF.

The chain couples TRBV11-2 to TRBJ2-5; D ambiguous. Per germline, CDR1 SGHAT and CDR2 FQNNGV. This CDR3 contains 13 residues. The germline V and J ends were trimmed by 1 base and 5 bases, with 8 bases remaining between them. The CDR3 loop reads CASSLVSWETQYF. CDR3 nucleotide sequence: TGTGCCAGCAGCTTAGTTAGCTGGGAGACCCAGTACTTC.

The genes are TRBV3-1 (or the pseudogene TRBV3-2) and TRBJ2-3; 7 nucleotides match TRBD1. The ends lost 3 bases at V and 4 bases at J; junction bases unmatched: 10. CDR1 and CDR2 from the germline V gene are LGHDT and YNNKEL (reference sequence). CDR3 length: 16 amino acids. The CDR3 DNA reads as TGTGCCAGCAGCCAGAGGTTAGGGGGCAGCGCAGATACGCAGTATTTT. Its protein product is CASSQRLGGSADTQYF.

The chain joins TRBV6-6 to TRBJ2-1; 10 bases agree with TRBD1. From germline, CDR1 is MNHNY and CDR2 SVGAGI (reference sequence). V lost 6 bases to trimming and J lost 4 bases; unmatched junction nucleotides: 6. CDR3 length equals 15 residues. The CDR3 loop is CASSTGTGAYNEQFF. The CDR3 DNA follows: TGTGCCAGCAGCACGGGGACAGGGGCTTACAATGAGCAGTTCTTC.

V usage is TRBV28 and J usage is TRBJ2-2; D uncertain. Germline V gene data show CDR1 as MDHEN and CDR2 as SYDVKM. V lost 7 bases to trimming and J lost 5 bases, with 11 bases between them. The CDR3 is made up of 13 amino acids. This CDR3 is CASTARRTGELFF. The CDR3, as DNA: TGTGCCAGCACGGCCCGGCGGACCGGGGAGCTGTTTTTT.

The chain recombines TRBV7-2 with TRBJ2-7; TRBD2 agrees at 9 bases. Trimming at V came to 0 bases and at J to 5 bases, leaving 11 bases not matched to a gene. CDR1 SGHTA and CDR2 FQGNSA come from the germline V gene. The CDR3 contains 17 residues. The CDR3 nucleotides are TGTGCCAGCAGCTTAGCGGGTGGTAGCGGGGGAGCTGACGAGCAGTACTTC. Its translation is CASSLAGGSGGADEQYF.

The rearrangement uses TRBV5-1 and TRBJ1-2; a weak D match, TRBD1 (5 bases). Trimming took off 1 base at V and 7 bases at J, with 20 bases between the two ends. The CDR3 runs to 16 residues. Germline loops: CDR1 SGHRS, CDR2 YFSETQ. The CDR3 is CASSLFVAPTVTGYTF. The CDR3 DNA sequence: TGCGCCAGCAGCTTGTTCGTAGCTCCGACAGTGACTGGCTACACCTTC.

This clone showed up just once. V gene TRBV28 combines with J gene TRBJ2-7; 8 bases are a match to TRBD1. Germline CDR1 MDHEN, CDR2 SYDVKM. This CDR3 spans 16 amino acids. With V trimmed by 2 bases and J by 1 base, 7 bases remained unmatched. This CDR3 reads CASSLPQGAGSYEQYF. The DNA of the CDR3 is TGTGCCAGCAGTTTACCTCAGGGGGCCGGATCCTACGAGCAGTACTTC.

This chain connects TRBV4-2 to TRBJ1-2, with D perhaps TRBD1 (6 bases). V shed 4 bases and J shed 1 base, with 25 bases lying between them. The germline CDR1 and CDR2 sequences are LGHNA and YNFKEQ. The CDR3 has 19 amino acids. The DNA for the CDR3 is TGTGCCAGCAGCCGAAGAGGGGTAGGGCGGGGGGCTTTTAACTATGGCTACACCTTC. As protein: CASSRRGVGRGAFNYGYTF.

V and J are TRBV2 and TRBJ2-3; TRBD1 matches 12 bases. The CDR3 extends over 15 amino acids. With V trimmed by 6 bases and J by 6 bases, 7 bases remained unmatched. From germline, CDR1 is SNHLY and CDR2 FYNNEI. This chain's CDR3 is CASSRDRGLMDTQYF. The CDR3 DNA follows: TGTGCCAGCAGCCGGGACAGGGGGCTAATGGATACGCAGTATTTT.

CDR3 sequence (DNA): TGTGCCAGCAGTCGGGACAGGGCATCCTACGAGCAGTACTTC. Translating gives CASSRDRASYEQYF. The chain uses TRBV6-5 and TRBJ2-7; 9 bases fit TRBD1. Trimming took 5 bases from V and 1 from J; bases not matched to a gene: 3. Germline loops: CDR1 MNHEY, CDR2 SVGAGI. The CDR3 spans 14 residues.

The rearrangement joins TRBV5-1 to TRBJ2-5; D possibly corresponds to TRBD1 (6 bases). Germline-derived CDR1 and CDR2 are SGHRS and YFSETQ. V was pared by 2 bases and J by 0 bases, with 8 bases between. The CDR3 runs 14 residues. For the CDR3, the DNA is TGCGCCAGCAGCTTAACAGGGTACCAAGAGACCCAGTACTTC. It translates to CASSLTGYQETQYF.

The V gene is TRBV7-8, the J gene TRBJ1-2, with a tentative D call TRBD1 (5 bases). The V and J ends lost 0 bases and 4 bases respectively, with 9 bases between them. Germline lookup yields CDR1 SGHVS and CDR2 FQNEAQ. The CDR3 has 14 residues. This CDR3 is CASSLARQPYGYTF. CDR3 bases: TGTGCCAGCAGCTTAGCGCGACAGCCCTATGGCTACACCTTC.

The chain carries TRBV7-2 and TRBJ2-1; 13 bases fit TRBD2. V lost 4 bases and J lost 7; bases outside the gene matches: 10. The CDR3 is made up of 17 amino acids. Germline V CDR1 and CDR2: SGHTA, FQGNSA. The CDR3 reads CASSSPLTSGGSNEQFF. DNA of the CDR3: TGTGCCAGCAGCTCACCCCTGACTAGCGGGGGGTCAAATGAGCAGTTCTTC.